The rows below give T cell receptor beta chains drawn from one sample of a study of early T cells in non-severe SARS-CoV-2 infection. TCRdb re-called the 5' RACE reads through MiXCR, storing one row per CDR3 protein. The sample yields 20,000 to 30,000 distinct CDR3 sequences, about 4.6% seen once. The material sequenced was whole blood. The receptors shown here come from an adult who was a healthcare worker with PCR-confirmed SARS-CoV-2 infection or an uninfected control (not recorded which). Both conserved end residues are trimmed from each CDR3. The order of the fields is V gene, J gene, CDR3 protein.

V: TRBV11-2
J: TRBJ2-3
CDR3: ASSLSDSYTDTQY

V: TRBV4-1
J: TRBJ2-1
CDR3: ASSQELQNTLEQF

V: TRBV20-1
J: TRBJ2-6
CDR3: SASGRDPLSGANVLT

V: TRBV6-5
J: TRBJ1-1
CDR3: ASGTGFEAF

V: TRBV28
J: TRBJ2-6
CDR3: ASSPAGANVLT

V: TRBV2
J: TRBJ2-7
CDR3: ASSEARGSSYEQY

V: TRBV6-1
J: TRBJ2-3
CDR3: ASTEGGPTDTQY

V: TRBV20-1
J: TRBJ2-7
CDR3: SARIGGVYEQC

V: TRBV7-3
J: TRBJ2-7
CDR3: ASSSQPRMESYEQY

V: TRBV4-1
J: TRBJ2-7
CDR3: ASSQGVTGRTYEQY

V: TRBV7-2
J: TRBJ1-3
CDR3: ASSLSSGNTIY

V: TRBV9
J: TRBJ1-2
CDR3: ASSPGQRANYGYT

V: TRBV7-8
J: TRBJ2-1
CDR3: ASSLVGSTSTGYEQF

V: TRBV5-6
J: TRBJ2-7
CDR3: ASSLRAYEQY

V: TRBV29-1
J: TRBJ2-3
CDR3: SVEPYGDSTDTQY

V: TRBV7-2
J: TRBJ2-7
CDR3: ASSSAPSRSYEQY

V: TRBV18
J: TRBJ2-5
CDR3: ASSPIGVGQETQY

V: TRBV7-6
J: TRBJ2-7
CDR3: ASSQTAVGYEQY

V: TRBV20-1
J: TRBJ1-1
CDR3: SARDPSENTEAF

V: TRBV3-1
J: TRBJ2-1
CDR3: ASSLQGSYNEQF

V: TRBV29-1
J: TRBJ2-5
CDR3: SAQGLASGETQY

V: TRBV4-1
J: TRBJ2-1
CDR3: ASSQEGGRASDEQF

V: TRBV2
J: TRBJ2-3
CDR3: ASTTDTQY

V: TRBV20-1
J: TRBJ2-1
CDR3: SASPGGSYNEQF

V: TRBV5-6
J: TRBJ1-3
CDR3: ASSEGVNRDSVWVRNTIY

V: TRBV27
J: TRBJ2-7
CDR3: ASSPGGGSYEQY

V: TRBV7-2
J: TRBJ2-1
CDR3: ASSSLAADYNEQF

V: TRBV7-9
J: TRBJ2-1
CDR3: ASSRLAGENEQF

V: TRBV9
J: TRBJ2-1
CDR3: ASSVGGDSYNEQF

V: TRBV19
J: TRBJ2-3
CDR3: ASSAREETDTQY

V: TRBV12-3/TRBV12-4
J: TRBJ2-1
CDR3: ASSPTWGSSYNEQF

V: TRBV11-2
J: TRBJ2-2
CDR3: ASSAGDTNTGELF

V: TRBV11-2
J: TRBJ2-2
CDR3: ASRPSETGELF

V: TRBV12-3/TRBV12-4
J: TRBJ2-4
CDR3: ASSLTWRGQY

V: TRBV24-1
J: TRBJ2-3
CDR3: ATSEDREPTDTQY

V: TRBV10-2
J: TRBJ2-7
CDR3: ASSEPASLSYEQY

V: TRBV7-2
J: TRBJ2-1
CDR3: ASSLGTSREQF

V: TRBV9
J: TRBJ2-1
CDR3: ASSEIGTSSYNEQF

V: TRBV28
J: TRBJ1-3
CDR3: ASRVFGSEGNTIY

V: TRBV7-9
J: TRBJ1-1
CDR3: ASGDRGTEAF

V: TRBV11-2
J: TRBJ1-1
CDR3: ASSSSWMRTEAF

V: TRBV13
J: TRBJ2-7
CDR3: ASSLEGMRYEQY

V: TRBV7-9
J: TRBJ2-3
CDR3: ASSLAIEGETDTQY

V: TRBV20-1
J: TRBJ2-2
CDR3: SARSPLTGELF

V: TRBV20-1
J: TRBJ1-6
CDR3: SVPEGGRYNSPLH

V: TRBV7-2
J: TRBJ2-1
CDR3: ASSLVSGGVNNEQF

V: TRBV6-5
J: TRBJ2-5
CDR3: ASSEGLRASTQY

V: TRBV12-3/TRBV12-4
J: TRBJ1-2
CDR3: ASSPPGARGYT

V: TRBV7-9
J: TRBJ2-3
CDR3: ASSFSGSTDTQY

V: TRBV7-9
J: TRBJ2-7
CDR3: ASSPFSGRPVHEQY

V: TRBV4-3
J: TRBJ2-3
CDR3: ASSFSSRDADTQY